This T cell receptor beta chain emerged from a study of blood T cell repertoires in COVID-19. This table comes from immunoSEQ multiplex PCR, and its TCRdb copy is limited to in-frame clones, with some not included. This table has about 250,000 clones, around 82% appearing once. Germline values: CDR1 ENHRY, CDR2 SYGVKD. Trimming took 5 bases from V and 10 from J; bases not matched to a gene: 6. The CDR3 runs to 14 residues. The TCR sequence derives from an elderly woman with active or convalescent COVID-19. Sequencing was carried out using peripheral blood. This sequence joins TRBV10-3 and TRBJ1-6; 9 bases map to TRBD1. The CDR3 reads CAISTGGFESPLHF. The CDR3 DNA reads as TGTGCCATCAGTACAGGGGGCTTTGAATCACCCCTCCACTTT.